The TCR beta chain under discussion was sequenced for a study of T cell responses to AZD1222 COVID-19 vaccine. Some clones are missing from TCRdb's copy, which holds only in-frame ones; the method was immunoSEQ multiplex PCR. The table records some 49,000 clones, about 87% of them present only once. This TCR was sampled from an adult who received the AZD1222 COVID-19 vaccine. The starting material was peripheral blood, obtained 28 days after the second AZD1222 dose.

The CDR3 DNA follows: TGCGCCAGCAGCCCCAGGGAACGCCTCGGAGGCTACACCTTC. Residues: CASSPRERLGGYTF. The V call is TRBV4-3, the J call TRBJ1-2; D perhaps matches TRBD1 (5 bases). The CDR3 loop spans 14 amino acids. Trimming stripped 4 bases from V and 8 bases from J, with 17 bases between. The germline V gene has CDR1 LGHNA and CDR2 YSLEER.